A single sample is the source of the 26 T cell receptor beta chains below, sequenced in a study of shared clonotypes between healthy human individuals. Only CD45RO-negative cells positively selected for CCR7 counted as naive CD8 cells, so terminally differentiated effector memory CD45RA+ cells were excluded. Data came from immunoSEQ multiplex PCR; TCRdb stores just in-frame clones and leaves some out. Of roughly 1,800,000 clones listed, approximately 94% were seen once; the top ten hold around 1.2%. Sequencing used naive CD8+ T cells sorted from blood. The receptors were sampled from a man between 18 and 29 years old in good health.

This sequence joins TRBV7-2 and TRBJ2-1; D gene ambiguous. The CDR3 consists of 14 residues. V lost 0 bases and J 3 bases, leaving 6 bases between the germline ends. Germline V gene data show CDR1 as SGHTA and CDR2 as FQGNSA. In nucleotides, the CDR3 is TGTGCCAGCAGCTTAGCGGTTTACTACAATGAGCAGTTCTTC. This sequence encodes CASSLAVYYNEQFF.

A single count supports this clone. The V and J genes are TRBV9 and TRBJ1-4; the match to TRBD1 covers 7 bases. The CDR3 is made up of 15 amino acids. From germline, CDR1 is SGDLS and CDR2 YYNGEE. Trimming at V came to 0 bases and at J to 7 bases, leaving 6 bases not matched to a gene. CDR3 nucleotide sequence: TGTGCCAGCAGCGTAGGAGGAGGGGGCCTTGAAAAACTGTTTTTT. Amino acids: CASSVGGGGLEKLFF. Supplemented by reference TRBV9 and TRBJ1-4, the full variable domain reads DSGVTQTPKHLITATGQRVTLRCSPRSGDLSVYWYQQSLDQGLQFLIQYYNGEERAKGNILERFSAQQFPDLHSELNLSSLELGDSALYFCASSVGGGGLEKLFFGSGTQLSVL.

This clone occurred a few times. V is TRBV5-1 and J is TRBJ1-6, with 8 positions matching TRBD1. Germline V lookup: CDR1 SGHRS, CDR2 YFSETQ. Trimming removed 3 bases from V and 10 bases from J; junction bases left unmatched: 6. CDR3 length equals 14 residues. CDR3 bases: TGCGCCAGCAGCTACGGACAGGGAGAATCACCCCTCCACTTT. Translating it yields CASSYGQGESPLHF.

The chain combines TRBV7-9 with TRBJ2-2, with D maybe TRBD1 (5 bases). This CDR3 spans 12 amino acids. Trimming removed 8 bases from V and 6 bases from J, with 10 bases in between. Germline CDR1 reads SEHNR; CDR2 reads FQNEAQ (reference sequence). In DNA form, the CDR3 reads TGTGCCAGCTTCAGGGCGGCCGGGGAGCTGTTTTTT. Its translation: CASFRAAGELFF.

The chain joins TRBV27 to TRBJ1-2; D unresolved. The V gene lost 2 bases and the J gene lost 3 bases, with 10 bases spanning the gap. This CDR3 has 14 residues. Germline V gene sequence: CDR1 MNHEY, CDR2 SMNVEV (reference sequence). CDR3 residues: CASSLGPSDYGYTF. The CDR3 nucleotides read TGTGCCAGCAGTTTAGGTCCCAGTGACTATGGCTACACCTTC.

V usage is TRBV4-3 and J usage is TRBJ1-2; 7 bases are shared with TRBD1. J lost 5 bases, V lost 0 bases, and 9 bases had no gene match. The germline gives CDR1 LGHNA, CDR2 YSLEER. The CDR3 totals 16 residues. The CDR3 DNA reads TGCGCCAGCAGCCAAGATGGAGACAGGGTTGGGTATGGCTACACCTTC. Protein sequence: CASSQDGDRVGYGYTF.

On this clone itself: An end of the junction differs from the germline gene, which may be a read error. This sequence joins TRBV7-7 and TRBJ2-5; D may match TRBD1 or TRBD2 (5 bases each). Germline CDR1 and CDR2: SSHAT and FNYEAQ (reference sequence). The CDR3 is 15 residues long. CDR3 nucleotides: TGTGCTAGCAGCTTAGACTTCGGGGCCCAAGAGACCCAGTACTTC. This codes for CASSLDFGAQETQYF. The full variable domain, with the rest looked up from reference TRBV7-7 and TRBJ2-5, is GAGVSQSPRYKVTKRGQDVTLRCDPISSHATLYWYQQALGQGPEFLTYFNYEAQPDKSGLPSDRFSAERPEGSISTLTIQRTEQRDSAMYRCASSLDFGAQETQYFGPGTRLLVL.

The gene calls are TRBV2 and TRBJ2-7, with 8 bases fitting TRBD1. V shed 1 base, J shed 4 bases, and the junction held 6 bases outside the gene matches. The CDR3 has 15 residues. Germline-derived CDR1 and CDR2 are SNHLY and FYNNEI. The CDR3 DNA reads as TGTGCCAGCAGTGAAGTGCCGACAGGGGAGTACGAGCAGTACTTC. It translates to CASSEVPTGEYEQYF.

This chain connects TRBV7-2 to TRBJ1-6, with a tentative D call TRBD1 (6 bases). CDR3 length: 15 residues. V lost 5 bases and J 5 bases, leaving 13 bases between the germline ends. Germline CDR1 and CDR2: SGHTA and FQGNSA. This chain's CDR3 is CASSPGTLNNSPLHF. In DNA, the CDR3 is TGTGCCAGCAGCCCAGGGACACTAAATAATTCACCCCTCCACTTT.

The chain carries TRBV11-2 and TRBJ1-5; 9 bases line up with TRBD1. There are 18 residues in the CDR3. J was trimmed by 2 bases and V by 2 bases; bases with no gene match: 10. From germline, CDR1 is SGHAT and CDR2 FQNNGV. DNA of the CDR3: TGTGCCAGCAGCTTAAGGGACAGGGTGAGGGTGGGCAATCAGCCCCAGCATTTT. It specifies CASSLRDRVRVGNQPQHF.

This sequence joins TRBV14 and TRBJ2-6, with unresolved D. Germline V CDR1 and CDR2: SGHDN, FVKESK. CDR3 length equals 16 residues. V was pared by 3 bases and J by 0 bases, with 9 bases between. CDR3 residues: CASSQGWLSGANVLTF. The DNA of the CDR3 is TGTGCCAGCAGCCAGGGTTGGCTCTCTGGGGCCAACGTCCTGACTTTC. Supplemented by reference TRBV14 and TRBJ2-6, the full variable domain reads EAGVTQFPSHSVIEKGQTVTLRCDPISGHDNLYWYRRVMGKEIKFLLHFVKESKQDESGMPNNRFLAERTGGTYSTLKVQPAELEDSGVYFCASSQGWLSGANVLTFGAGSRLTVL.

The V and J genes are TRBV27 and TRBJ2-7, with 13 nucleotides matching TRBD2. Germline values: CDR1 MNHEY, CDR2 SMNVEV (reference sequence). The length of the CDR3 is 20 residues. V gave up 2 bases and J gave up 5 bases; unmatched junction bases: 18. The CDR3 bases are TGTGCCAGCAGTTTAACACCGCCGGGACTAGCGGGACTTCAAGCCCACGAGCAGTACTTC. Its translation is CASSLTPPGLAGLQAHEQYF.

This chain links TRBV7-9 with TRBJ2-3; a weak D match, TRBD2 (5 bases). The germline V gene has CDR1 SEHNR and CDR2 FQNEAQ (reference sequence). The CDR3 consists of 16 residues. V was trimmed by 5 bases and J by 0 bases, leaving 15 bases between them. CDR3 DNA: TGTGCCAGCAGCCCCCCCGGTAGCGTAAGCACAGATACGCAGTATTTT. Its translation: CASSPPGSVSTDTQYF. The full variable domain, completed using reference TRBV7-9 and TRBJ2-3, is DTGVSQNPRHKITKRGQNVTFRCDPISEHNRLYWYRQTLGQGPEFLTYFQNEAQLEKSRLLSDRFSAERPKGSFSTLEIQRTEQGDSAMYLCASSPPGSVSTDTQYFGPGTRLTVL.

Notes on this clone: Other DNA sequences from this sample encode an identical CDR3 as well. The chain is built from TRBV4-3 and TRBJ2-7, with 7 bases that match TRBD1. Germline V gene lookup returns CDR1 LGHNA and CDR2 YSLEER. Trimming removed 4 bases from V and 1 base from J; junction bases left unmatched: 1. The CDR3 loop spans 13 amino acids. The CDR3: CASSPQGSYEQYF. DNA for the CDR3: TGCGCCAGCAGCCCACAGGGGTCCTACGAGCAGTACTTC.

This clone was seen once. This chain joins TRBV27 and TRBJ2-7; D is perhaps TRBD1 (5 bases). Germline lookup yields CDR1 MNHEY and CDR2 SMNVEV (reference sequence). The CDR3 covers 13 residues. The germline V and J ends were trimmed by 8 bases and 6 bases, with 17 bases remaining between them. CDR3 protein: CASVSLWTLEQYF. The DNA of the CDR3 is TGTGCCAGCGTGTCACTTTGGACACTCGAGCAGTACTTC.

The CDR3 DNA is TGTGCCAGCAGCTTGTTCAGGGGCACTGAAGCTTTCTTT. It is translated as CASSLFRGTEAFF. The chain uses TRBV5-6 and TRBJ1-1, with a tentative D call TRBD1 (6 bases). This CDR3 is 13 amino acids long. With 1 base removed from V and 4 bases from J, the gap between germline ends came to 8 bases. CDR1 is SGHDT and CDR2 is YYEEEE in the germline V gene. The variable domain in full, with the rest retrieved from reference TRBV5-6 and TRBJ1-1, is DAGVTQSPTHLIKTRGQQVTLRCSPKSGHDTVSWYQQALGQGPQFIFQYYEEEERQRGNFPDRFSGHQFPNYSSELNVNALLLGDSALYLCASSLFRGTEAFFGQGTRLTVV.

The V call is TRBV6-4, the J call TRBJ2-7, with 7 bases aligning to TRBD1. Germline values: CDR1 MRHNA, CDR2 SNTAGT. The CDR3 runs to 17 residues. V gave up 6 bases and J gave up 3 bases; unmatched junction bases: 17. The CDR3 coding sequence is TGTGCCAGCAGCACCAAGACGTACAGGGGAGCTTGCTACGAGCAGTACTTC. Translation: CASSTKTYRGACYEQYF.

The chain carries TRBV14 and TRBJ2-7; D ambiguous. Trimming pared 4 bases from V and 2 bases from J, leaving 12 bases between. Germline values: CDR1 SGHDN, CDR2 FVKESK. This CDR3 is 14 amino acids long. This chain's CDR3 is CASSLPPRPYEQYF. DNA of the CDR3: TGTGCCAGCAGCCTCCCCCCCAGGCCCTACGAGCAGTACTTC.

This clone was observed a handful of times. This chain connects TRBV27 to TRBJ1-5; 7 bases map to TRBD1. This CDR3 spans 14 amino acids. The junction had 19 bases not matched to a gene; V was cut back by 8 bases and J by 15 bases. Looked up from germline, CDR1 is MNHEY and CDR2 is SMNVEV (reference sequence). The CDR3 region has the DNA TGTGCCAGCGGAGTTGGCCCCGACAGGGAGAGTCTGCATTTT. It codes for CASGVGPDRESLHF.

The chain combines TRBV5-6 with TRBJ1-1; D call uncertain. The V gene's germline CDR1 is SGHDT and CDR2 YYEEEE. The CDR3 loop spans 12 amino acids. Trimming removed 4 bases from V and 1 base from J, with 5 bases in between. As DNA, the CDR3 is TGTGCCAGCAGCGTACCGAACACTGAAGCTTTCTTT. Translation gives CASSVPNTEAFF.

The chain combines TRBV4-1 with TRBJ1-5; no firm D call. This CDR3 is built from 15 residues. The V gene's germline CDR1 is MGHRA and CDR2 YSYEKL. V lost 5 bases to trimming and J lost 5 bases, with 16 bases between them. Here the CDR3 reads CASSSHDGLYQPQHF. CDR3 DNA sequence: TGCGCCAGCAGCTCCCACGACGGATTATATCAGCCCCAGCATTTT.

The chain links TRBV4-2 to TRBJ2-7, with TRBD1 matching 9 bases. The V and J ends lost 3 bases and 0 bases, in that order; junction bases with no gene match: 9. This CDR3 has 17 amino acids. Germline CDR1 reads LGHNA; CDR2 reads YNFKEQ. The CDR3 region is CASSHPKGTGSSYEQYF. CDR3 sequence (DNA): TGTGCCAGCAGCCACCCGAAGGGGACAGGGAGCTCCTACGAGCAGTACTTC.

The chain joins TRBV11-2 to TRBJ2-1; D gene ambiguous. This CDR3 contains 14 residues. The V gene lost 0 bases and the J gene lost 4 bases, with 7 bases spanning the gap. Germline loops: CDR1 SGHAT, CDR2 FQNNGV. CDR3 amino acids: CASSLENLYNEQFF. The CDR3 nucleotides are TGTGCCAGCAGCTTAGAGAACTTGTACAATGAGCAGTTCTTC.

The rearrangement joins TRBV7-6 to TRBJ2-2, with D uncertain. This CDR3 comprises 14 residues. The germline V and J ends were trimmed by 4 bases and 4 bases, with 10 bases remaining between them. Germline values: CDR1 SGHVS, CDR2 FNYEAQ. CDR3: CASSWTQSTGELFF. The DNA of the CDR3 is TGTGCCAGCAGCTGGACCCAGAGCACCGGGGAGCTGTTTTTT.

This clone came up once. The chain uses TRBV5-4 and TRBJ1-1; D gene unclear. In germline, CDR1 is SGHNT, CDR2 YYREEE (reference sequence). V was cut by 3 bases and J by 5 bases, with 8 bases left in between. The CDR3 extends over 12 amino acids. The CDR3 reads CASSSLGTEAFF. The CDR3 DNA sequence: TGTGCCAGCAGCTCTCTTGGGACTGAAGCTTTCTTT. The complete variable domain, with remaining parts taken from reference TRBV5-4 and TRBJ1-1, reads ETGVTQSPTHLIKTRGQQVTLRCSSQSGHNTVSWYQQALGQGPQFIFQYYREEENGRGNFPPRFSGLQFPNYSSELNVNALELDDSALYLCASSSLGTEAFFGQGTRLTVV.

The V gene is TRBV2, the J gene TRBJ2-3, with D perhaps given as TRBD1 or TRBD2 (5 bases each). This CDR3 comprises 16 residues. Germline lookup yields CDR1 SNHLY and CDR2 FYNNEI. The V and J ends lost 3 bases and 1 base respectively, with 14 bases between them. CDR3: CASSDMGVQGTDTQYF. CDR3 bases: TGTGCCAGCAGTGATATGGGGGTTCAAGGCACAGATACGCAGTATTTT. Together with reference TRBV2 and TRBJ2-3, the CDR3 gives the full variable domain: EPEVTQTPSHQVTQMGQEVILRCVPISNHLYFYWYRQILGQKVEFLVSFYNNEISEKSEIFDDQFSVERPDGSNFTLKIRSTKLEDSAMYFCASSDMGVQGTDTQYFGPGTRLTVL.